This paragraph covers one T cell receptor beta chain sequence. In the PCR, 60 Vbeta and 13 Jbeta primers were used. Profiling relied on immunoSEQ multiplex PCR, and the TCRdb table lists in-frame clones only, not all of them. The sample consists of around 150,000 clones, around three quarters of them appearing once. The data stem from a study of cytomegalovirus exposure and HLA in healthy donors. The ends were cut back, 10 bases at V and 3 bases at J, with 13 bases in the middle. Germline V lookup: CDR1 MNHNY, CDR2 SVGAGI (reference sequence). CDR3 length: 13 residues. Sequenced: PBMCs. This receptor was taken from a man in his forties in good health and CMV-seronegative. This chain joins TRBV6-6 and TRBJ1-3; D is ambiguous. DNA for the CDR3: TGTGCCACCCTCTTGAGTGATGGAAACACCATATATTTT. Encoded protein: CATLLSDGNTIYF.